The next 16 T cell receptor beta chains were all read from a single sample in a study of early T cells in non-severe SARS-CoV-2 infection. TCRdb ran MiXCR on the 5' RACE reads and lists one entry per CDR3 protein. The sample yields about 50,000 distinct CDR3 sequences, 9.3% seen once. The sample consisted of whole blood. Receptors were obtained from an adult who was a healthcare worker with PCR-confirmed SARS-CoV-2 infection or an uninfected control (not recorded which).

The table lists this clonotype with a few counts. The J gene is TRBJ2-5, the V gene TRBV6-6; a possible D gene is TRBD1 (5 bases). The V end lost 4 bases, the J end lost 3 bases, and 9 bases lay between the germline ends. This CDR3 comprises 13 residues. From germline, CDR1 is MNHNY and CDR2 SVGAGI (reference sequence). The CDR3 coding sequence is TGTGCCAGCAGTTCGACAGCAAAAGAGACCCAGTACTTC. This gives the protein CASSSTAKETQYF.

The CDR3 coding sequence is TGTGCCAGCAGTTATGGTGGGCTAACGAACACCGGGGAGCTGTTTTTT. Protein product: CASSYGGLTNTGELFF. The chain combines TRBV28 with TRBJ2-2; D unresolved. This CDR3 has 16 residues. Trimming stripped 4 bases from V and 0 bases from J, with 12 bases between. The V gene's germline CDR1 is MDHEN and CDR2 SYDVKM.

This clonotype was seen many times. This chain connects TRBV30 to TRBJ2-5, with a tentative D call TRBD1 (6 bases). Germline loops: CDR1 GTSNPN, CDR2 SVGIG (reference sequence). This CDR3 spans 15 amino acids. V was trimmed by 1 base and J by 0 bases, leaving 12 bases between them. The CDR3 region has the DNA TGTGCCTGGAGTGACGCCGGACAGAACCAAGAGACCCAGTACTTC. Protein: CAWSDAGQNQETQYF.

A remark on this clonotype: An end of the junction differs from the germline gene, which may be a read error. The V call is TRBV28, the J call TRBJ2-7, with no clear D. This CDR3 has 14 residues. CDR1 and CDR2 (germline): MDHEN, SYDVKM. CDR3 residues: CASSFGQVTYEQCF. The CDR3 nucleotides read TGTGCCAGCAGTTTCGGGCAGGTGACCTACGAGCAGTGCTTC.

This clonotype came up many times. This chain links TRBV6-2 or TRBV6-3 with TRBJ2-6; 8 positions agree with TRBD2. V lost 9 bases to trimming and J lost 2 bases; unmatched junction nucleotides: 9. The V gene's germline CDR1 is MNHEY and CDR2 SVGEGT. The CDR3 runs to 16 residues. DNA for the CDR3: TGTGCCAGTGTTGGACTAGCCATGGCTGGGGCCAACGTCCTGACTTTC. This codes for CASVGLAMAGANVLTF.

This clonotype came up many times. The chain links TRBV6-1 to TRBJ1-1; possible D gene TRBD1, 5 bases. V was clipped by 4 bases and J by 4 bases, with 16 bases between them. This CDR3 contains 15 residues. Germline V gives CDR1 MNHNS, CDR2 SASEGT. Here the CDR3 DNA reads TGTGCCAGCAGTGCGTGGGAGGGGTCGATCACTGAAGCTTTCTTT. Encoded protein: CASSAWEGSITEAFF.

A few counts support this clonotype. V gene TRBV14 combines with J gene TRBJ2-2; tentatively, D is TRBD1 (8 bases). V lost 3 bases, J lost 4 bases, and 15 bases lay in between. The CDR3 has 16 residues. Germline V CDR1 and CDR2: SGHDN, FVKESK. The CDR3 loop reads CASSHWTGRGTGELFF. CDR3 DNA sequence: TGTGCCAGCAGCCATTGGACAGGGAGGGGCACCGGGGAGCTGTTTTTT. The full variable domain, with the rest looked up from reference TRBV14 and TRBJ2-2, is EAGVTQFPSHSVIEKGQTVTLRCDPISGHDNLYWYRRVMGKEIKFLLHFVKESKQDESGMPNNRFLAERTGGTYSTLKVQPAELEDSGVYFCASSHWTGRGTGELFFGEGSRLTVL.

The J gene is TRBJ2-5, the V gene TRBV7-9; 14 positions agree with TRBD2. The germline gives CDR1 SEHNR, CDR2 FQNEAQ (reference sequence). The CDR3 sequence is 16 residues long. V lost 3 bases and J lost 2; bases outside the gene matches: 2. Here the CDR3 DNA reads TGTGCCAGCAGCTTCGGACTAGCGGGAGGTCAAGAGACCCAGTACTTC. Translated, it gives CASSFGLAGGQETQYF.

The rearrangement uses TRBV5-4 and TRBJ2-3; D tentatively fits TRBD1 or TRBD2 (7 bases each). The length of the CDR3 is 16 residues. Germline CDR1 SGHNT, CDR2 YYREEE (reference sequence). The ends were cut back, 4 bases at V and 5 bases at J, with 20 bases in the middle. For the CDR3, the DNA is TGTGCCAGCAGCCCTCAGGCGGGGGACAGAAAAGATACGCAGTATTTT. This sequence encodes CASSPQAGDRKDTQYF.

The chain recombines TRBV24-1 with TRBJ2-2; D is tentatively TRBD1 or TRBD2 (6 bases each). CDR1 is KGHDR, CDR2 SFDVKD, per germline. Trimming took off 8 bases at V and 0 bases at J, with 18 bases between the two ends. The CDR3 spans 17 residues. CDR3 bases: TGTGCCACCACCGCCCCCGGACGGGGGCCGAACACCGGGGAGCTGTTTTTT. It encodes CATTAPGRGPNTGELFF.

This clonotype showed up just a few times. The chain employs TRBV6-2 or TRBV6-3 and TRBJ2-3, with D maybe TRBD2 (6 bases). The CDR3 covers 13 residues. Trimming took 5 bases from V and 5 from J, leaving 11 bases between them. Per the germline V gene, CDR1 is MNHEY and CDR2 is SVGEGT. The CDR3: CASSMRGVDTQYF. The DNA of the CDR3 is TGTGCCAGCAGTATGCGGGGAGTAGATACGCAGTATTTT.

Many counts were recorded for this clonotype. The V gene is TRBV28, the J gene TRBJ2-7; 8 bases fit TRBD1. V dropped 5 bases and J dropped 0; count of bases not matched to a gene: 6. Per the germline V gene, CDR1 is MDHEN and CDR2 is SYDVKM. This CDR3 is built from 15 residues. The CDR3 DNA is TGTGCCAGCAGTCCGACAGGGGTGAGCTCCTACGAGCAGTACTTC. It specifies CASSPTGVSSYEQYF.

V gene TRBV29-1 combines with J gene TRBJ2-1, with D perhaps TRBD1 or TRBD2 (5 bases each). The CDR3 contains 14 residues. The V and J ends lost 2 bases and 3 bases respectively, with 11 bases between them. In germline, CDR1 is SQVTM, CDR2 ANQGSEA. The CDR3 spells CSVEPPGRYNEQFF. The CDR3 nucleotides read TGCAGCGTTGAACCTCCGGGACGCTACAATGAGCAGTTCTTC.

V and J are TRBV20-1 and TRBJ2-7; 14 bases line up with TRBD2. The germline V gene has CDR1 DFQATT and CDR2 SNEGSKA (reference sequence). The ends lost 0 bases at V and 2 bases at J; junction bases unmatched: 3. CDR3 length: 16 residues. CDR3 coding DNA: TGCAGTGCTAGAGAGGGGACTAGCGGGAGTCCCTACGAGCAGTACTTC. Translated: CSAREGTSGSPYEQYF.

This clonotype was observed many times. V and J are TRBV19 and TRBJ2-1; D gene uncertain. Per germline, CDR1 LNHDA and CDR2 SQIVND (reference sequence). The V gene lost 5 bases and the J gene lost 10 bases, with 18 bases spanning the gap. The CDR3 covers 14 residues. The CDR3 spells CASSPTLQALEQFF. For the CDR3, the DNA is TGTGCCAGTAGTCCCACCCTTCAGGCCCTGGAGCAGTTCTTC.

This chain connects TRBV4-2 to TRBJ2-2; D unresolved. Germline V gene sequence: CDR1 LGHNA, CDR2 YNFKEQ. V was shortened by 0 bases and J by 6 bases, with 8 bases between the two germline ends. This CDR3 is 14 amino acids long. In nucleotides, the CDR3 is TGTGCCAGCAGCCAAGAAGAAGAGGCCGGGGAGCTGTTTTTT. Translating gives CASSQEEEAGELFF.